A selection of T cell receptor beta chains follows, all from one sample in a study of T cell repertoires in cytomegalovirus infection. From the reads, TCRdb called clonotypes with MiXCR, one entry per CDR3 protein. The table includes under 600,000 distinct CDR3 sequences, more than 15% detected once. The sample was CD8+ T cells from PBMCs. The receptors shown here come from a human donor in good health (CMV status not recorded). Some clones in this sample may be carry-over from other donors' samples. Each CDR3 is given with its conserved first and last residue. The D gene is left open where the match is weak. Only part of the rows carry a size: once, few, many, or a class if the clone is expanded.

TGTGCCAGCAGGGAACTAGCGGGGGGGCTCACCGGGGAGCTGTTTTTT CASRELAGGLTGELFF TRBV6-1 many TRBD2 TRBJ2-2
TGTGCCAGCAGCGCGGGACAGTACACTGAAGCTTTCTTT CASSAGQYTEAFF TRBV5-4 few TRBD1 TRBJ1-1
TGTGCCACCCGAGGGATCTATGGCTACACCTTC CATRGIYGYTF TRBV15 . . TRBJ1-2
TGTGCCAGCAGTGACTCTGGGGGCTCGGGAGCTTTCTTT CASSDSGGSGAFF TRBV6-4 few . TRBJ1-1
TGCGCCAGCAGCCAAGGGAGTTATACGGGGAATGAGCAGTTCTTC CASSQGSYTGNEQFF TRBV4-1 . . TRBJ2-1
TGTGCCAGCAGTTTATCGGAAAACGGGGACAATATGAACACTGAAGCTTTCTTT CASSLSENGDNMNTEAFF TRBV27 few . TRBJ1-1
TGTGCCAGCAGTTCATCTCATGGGAACACTGAAGCTTTCTTT CASSSSHGNTEAFF TRBV6-6 many . TRBJ1-1
TGCAGCGCCTGGGGGACAGACACTGAAGCTTTCTTT CSAWGTDTEAFF TRBV29-1 few TRBD1 TRBJ1-1
TGCAGTGCTAGAGACCTGGGCTACGAGCAGTACTTC CSARDLGYEQYF TRBV20-1 few . TRBJ2-7
TGCAGCGCCTCTAATGGGGGAAGCACTGAAGCTTTCTTT CSASNGGSTEAFF TRBV29-1 few . TRBJ1-1
TGTGCCAGCAGTGATGCGGCTAGTCCACATGAGCAGTTCTTC CASSDAASPHEQFF TRBV27 . . TRBJ2-1
TGCAGTGCTAGAGAAGGGGGAGGGCCCTTCTACGAGCAGTACTTC CSAREGGGPFYEQYF TRBV20-1 . . TRBJ2-7
TGTGCCAGCAGCCAATTATCAGGATGGCGCGGGCTCGGAGGCACCGGGGAGCTGTTTTTT CASSQLSGWRGLGGTGELFF TRBV14 . . TRBJ2-2
TGTGCCAGCAGTTTACGGACTAGCGGCATCCGCACAGATACGCAGTATTTT CASSLRTSGIRTDTQYF TRBV28 many TRBD2 TRBJ2-3
TGTGCCAGCAGCTTATATATGGATTGGGAGACCCAGGACTTC CASSLYMDWETQDF TRBV7-9 . . TRBJ2-5
TGTGCCACCAGCAGCGGGACAGGGGGCTTATACAATGAGCAGTTCTTC CATSSGTGGLYNEQFF TRBV15 . TRBD1 TRBJ2-1
TGTGCCAGCAGCGAAAGCGCATGGGAGCTGAACTATGGCTACACCTTC CASSESAWELNYGYTF TRBV6-1 few . TRBJ1-2
TGTGCCAGCAGCTTAGGGGGGACCGGGACACGCGAGCAGTACTTC CASSLGGTGTREQYF TRBV11-1 many . TRBJ2-7
TGTGCCAGCAGCCAAAGTGCCGAAGCCTACGAGCAGTACTTC CASSQSAEAYEQYF TRBV27 few . TRBJ2-7
TGTGCCAGCAGTTTCCGGACAGCGAACACTGAAGCTTTCTTT CASSFRTANTEAFF TRBV6-5 . . TRBJ1-1
TGCAGCGTCTCTGGGGCCGGGACAGGGTCCTACGAGCAGTACTTC CSVSGAGTGSYEQYF TRBV29-1 few TRBD1 TRBJ2-7
TGTGCCAGTCAAGGAGATACTCCGTATTTT CASQGDTPYF TRBV27 . . TRBJ2-3
TGTGCCAGCACCCCAGGCAGCCACGCCTATCTTAGCAATCAGCCCCAGCATTTT CASTPGSHAYLSNQPQHF TRBV6-6 few . TRBJ1-5
TGCGCCAGCAGCCAAGAATCCCTTCCTCTAAGCTCCTACGAGCAGTACTTC CASSQESLPLSSYEQYF TRBV4-1 few . TRBJ2-7
TGTGCCAGCAGCTTACCCTCGGGGCGTAGATACAATGAGCAGTTCTTC CASSLPSGRRYNEQFF TRBV11-2 many . TRBJ2-1
TGTGCCAGCAGTTTATCGACAGGGGAAGTCACTTCACCCCTCCACTTT CASSLSTGEVTSPLHF TRBV27 many TRBD1 TRBJ1-6
TGTGCCAGCAGTTGGGGACAGGGAGGTTTACAGCCCCAGCATTTT CASSWGQGGLQPQHF TRBV12-3/TRBV12-4 many TRBD1 TRBJ1-5
TGCAGCGTCGAGACAGGGATAAATGAGCAGTTCTTC CSVETGINEQFF TRBV29-1 many TRBD1 TRBJ2-1
TGTGCCAGTAAGCTATTTACGCATCCCGCCGACAATGAGCAGTTCTTC CASKLFTHPADNEQFF TRBV6-6 . . TRBJ2-1
TGTGCCAGCAGCTTAGTATGGGGGGGATCGAACACTGAAGCTTTCTTT CASSLVWGGSNTEAFF TRBV11-2 . . TRBJ1-1
TGCAGTGCTAGAGATTTCAGTAACACCGGTGAGCTGTTTTTT CSARDFSNTGELFF TRBV20-1 few . TRBJ2-2
TGTGCCAGCAGCTTAGAAACAGGGGGTGAGCAGTTCTTC CASSLETGGEQFF TRBV7-9 many TRBD1 TRBJ2-1
TGTGCCAGCAGTCCGCGGACAGGGAGGGGAAATCAGCCCCAGCATTTT CASSPRTGRGNQPQHF TRBV27 many TRBD1 TRBJ1-5
TGTGCCAACACCCCGGGACAGTATAATTCACCCCTCCACTTT CANTPGQYNSPLHF TRBV14 . TRBD1 TRBJ1-6
TGTGCCACCAGCAGAGATTATGGCGGGAGGGTGTACGAGCAGTACTTC CATSRDYGGRVYEQYF TRBV15 . TRBD2 TRBJ2-7
TGCGCCAGCAGTCAAGGCAGGGGACTTAGCAATCAGCCCCAGCATTTT CASSQGRGLSNQPQHF TRBV23-1 few . TRBJ1-5
TGTGCCAGCAGTGTACCCCTTGGAGGCGACTACGAGCAGTACTTC CASSVPLGGDYEQYF TRBV6-1 . . TRBJ2-7
TGTGCCAGCAGCTCCCCTGTACAGGGGGATCAGCCCCAGCATTTT CASSSPVQGDQPQHF TRBV7-9 many TRBD1 TRBJ1-5
TGTGCCACCAGCAGAACCTCCGATCAGCCCCAGCATTTT CATSRTSDQPQHF TRBV15 many . TRBJ1-5
TGTGCCAGCAGCCACGCAACTAGCGGGGGGGGCACCGGGGAGCTGTTTTTT CASSHATSGGGTGELFF TRBV5-8 . TRBD2 TRBJ2-2
TGCGCCAGCAGCCATGAGAACAGGGGAGACAATGGCTACACCTTC CASSHENRGDNGYTF TRBV4-1 . TRBD1 TRBJ1-2
TGCGCCAGCAGCCACTCCCCGTTTCAGGGAGGCAATCAGCCCCAGCATTTT CASSHSPFQGGNQPQHF TRBV4-1 many . TRBJ1-5
TGTGCCACGGGCCGACAGGGATCGAACACTGAAGCTTTCTTT CATGRQGSNTEAFF TRBV19 . TRBD1 TRBJ1-1
TGTGCCATCAGTGGGTACGACAGGGGGCTTTCCTACGAGCAGTACTTC CAISGYDRGLSYEQYF TRBV10-3 few TRBD1 TRBJ2-7
TGTGCCAGCAGCTTAGACCCGGGACAGGGGGTCTCAGATACGCAGTATTTT CASSLDPGQGVSDTQYF TRBV11-2 few TRBD1 TRBJ2-3
TGTGCCAGCAGAAGTGGACTAGCGGGCAACCAAGAGACCCAGTACTTC CASRSGLAGNQETQYF TRBV6-6 few TRBD2 TRBJ2-5
TGTGCCAGCAGCTCCTCATCAATTGGGGGTTTATATAGCAATCAGCCCCAGCATTTT CASSSSSIGGLYSNQPQHF TRBV7-2 many . TRBJ1-5
TGTGCCAGCAGCGCCGAGGGGGCGGTATATGGCTACACCTTC CASSAEGAVYGYTF TRBV7-9 many TRBD1 TRBJ1-2
TGCGCCAGCAGCCAAGGGGGGGGGCTGCACCAAGAGACCCAGTACTTC CASSQGGGLHQETQYF TRBV4-1 . . TRBJ2-5
TGTGCCAGCAGCTTAGCAGATATAGGGGAGACCCAGTACTTC CASSLADIGETQYF TRBV12-3/TRBV12-4 few . TRBJ2-5
TGTGCCACCAGTGATTTGAAAGGGGCTCTAGCCAAAAACATTCAGTACTTC CATSDLKGALAKNIQYF TRBV24-1 few . TRBJ2-4
TGTGCCAGCAGTGAAATGGGAGAATTAGGACTGTACAATGAGCAGTTCTTC CASSEMGELGLYNEQFF TRBV6-1 few . TRBJ2-1
TGTGCCAGCAGCTCCGACGGGACTCCCACCTACGAGCAGTACTTC CASSSDGTPTYEQYF TRBV11-2 many . TRBJ2-7
TGTGCCAGCAGCCCCCCTCGTCGGACCCGCGACTATGGCTACACCTTC CASSPPRRTRDYGYTF TRBV7-6 many . TRBJ1-2